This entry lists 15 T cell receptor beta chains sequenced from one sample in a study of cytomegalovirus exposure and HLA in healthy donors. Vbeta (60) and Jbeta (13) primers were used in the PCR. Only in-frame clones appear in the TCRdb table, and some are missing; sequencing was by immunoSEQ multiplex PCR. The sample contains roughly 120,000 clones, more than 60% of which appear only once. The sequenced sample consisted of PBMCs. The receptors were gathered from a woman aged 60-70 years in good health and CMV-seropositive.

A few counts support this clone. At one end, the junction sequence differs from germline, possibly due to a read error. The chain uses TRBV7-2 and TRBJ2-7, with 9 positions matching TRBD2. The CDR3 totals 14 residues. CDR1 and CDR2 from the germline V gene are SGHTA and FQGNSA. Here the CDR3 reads CASSLALAGSTLSF. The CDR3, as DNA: TGTGCCAGCAGCTTAGCCCTAGCGGGGTCTACTCTTTCCTTC.

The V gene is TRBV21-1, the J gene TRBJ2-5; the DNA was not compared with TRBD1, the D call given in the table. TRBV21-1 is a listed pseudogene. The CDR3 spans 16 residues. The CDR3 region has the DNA TGTGCCAGCACCTCGGGGTCCAGGGGTCGAACCGTGACCCAGTACTTC. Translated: CASTSGSRGRTVTQYF.

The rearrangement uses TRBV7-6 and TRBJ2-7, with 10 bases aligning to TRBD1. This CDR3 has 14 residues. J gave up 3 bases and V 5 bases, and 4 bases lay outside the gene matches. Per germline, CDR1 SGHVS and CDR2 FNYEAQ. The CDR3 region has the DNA TGTGCCAGCAGCCAGACAGGGGGCGACTACGAGCAGTACTTC. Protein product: CASSQTGGDYEQYF.

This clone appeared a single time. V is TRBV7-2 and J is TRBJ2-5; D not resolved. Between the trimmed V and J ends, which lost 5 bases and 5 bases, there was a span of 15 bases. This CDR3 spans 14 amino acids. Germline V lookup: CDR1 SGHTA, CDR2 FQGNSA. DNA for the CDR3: TGTGCCAGCAGCCTCAGGCCCGGTGGCGAGACCCAGTACTTC. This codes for CASSLRPGGETQYF.

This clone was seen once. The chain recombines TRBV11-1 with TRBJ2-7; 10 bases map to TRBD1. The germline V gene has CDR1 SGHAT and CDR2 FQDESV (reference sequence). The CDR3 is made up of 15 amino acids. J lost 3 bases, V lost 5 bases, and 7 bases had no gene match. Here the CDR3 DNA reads TGTGCCAGCAGCCCACCGGGACAGGGGTACTACGAGCAGTACTTC. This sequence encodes CASSPPGQGYYEQYF.

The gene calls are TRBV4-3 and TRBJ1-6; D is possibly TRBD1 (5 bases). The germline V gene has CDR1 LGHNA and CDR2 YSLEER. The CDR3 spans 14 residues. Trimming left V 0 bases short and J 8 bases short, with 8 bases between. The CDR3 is CASSQDSRDSPLHF. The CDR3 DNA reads TGCGCCAGCAGCCAAGATTCCAGGGATTCACCCCTCCACTTT.

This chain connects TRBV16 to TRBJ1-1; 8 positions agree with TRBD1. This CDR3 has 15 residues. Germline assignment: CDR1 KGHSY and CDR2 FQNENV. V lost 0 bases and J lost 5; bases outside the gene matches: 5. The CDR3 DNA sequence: TGTGCCAGCAGCCAATCCGGGACAGGATTAACTGAAGCTTTCTTT. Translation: CASSQSGTGLTEAFF.

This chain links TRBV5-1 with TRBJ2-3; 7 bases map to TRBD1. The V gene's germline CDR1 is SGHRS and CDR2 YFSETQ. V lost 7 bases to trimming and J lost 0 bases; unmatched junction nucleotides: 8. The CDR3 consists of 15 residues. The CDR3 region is CASLVGTASTDTQYF. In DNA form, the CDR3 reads TGCGCCAGCCTCGTAGGGACAGCTAGCACAGATACGCAGTATTTT.

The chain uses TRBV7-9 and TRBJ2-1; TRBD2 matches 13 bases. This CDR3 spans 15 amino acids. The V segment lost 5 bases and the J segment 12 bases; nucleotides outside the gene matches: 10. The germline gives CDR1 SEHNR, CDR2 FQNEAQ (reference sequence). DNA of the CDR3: TGTGCCAGCAGCCCGACTAGCGGGAGGTCAAAGGTGCAGTTCTTC. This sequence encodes CASSPTSGRSKVQFF.

CDR3 protein: CATSTGVLNTEAFF. CDR3 DNA: TGTGCCACCAGCACAGGGGTCCTGAACACTGAAGCTTTCTTT. The V gene is TRBV15, the J gene TRBJ1-1; D is perhaps TRBD1 (6 bases). The CDR3 runs 14 residues. Trimming shortened V by 4 bases and J by 0 bases, and 9 bases separated the two germline ends. Germline CDR1 and CDR2: LNHNV and YYDKDF (reference sequence).

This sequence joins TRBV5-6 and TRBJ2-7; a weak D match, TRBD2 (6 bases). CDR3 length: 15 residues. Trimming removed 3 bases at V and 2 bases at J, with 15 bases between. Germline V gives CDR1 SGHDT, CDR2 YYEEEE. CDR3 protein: CASSSPERATYEQYF. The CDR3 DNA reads TGTGCCAGCAGCTCCCCTGAGCGGGCCACCTACGAGCAGTACTTC.

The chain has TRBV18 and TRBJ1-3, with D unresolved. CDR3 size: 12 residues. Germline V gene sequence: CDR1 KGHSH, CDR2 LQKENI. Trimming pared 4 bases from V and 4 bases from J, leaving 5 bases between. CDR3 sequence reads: CASSLGGNTIYF. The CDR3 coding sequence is TGTGCCAGCTCACTCGGGGGAAACACCATATATTTT.

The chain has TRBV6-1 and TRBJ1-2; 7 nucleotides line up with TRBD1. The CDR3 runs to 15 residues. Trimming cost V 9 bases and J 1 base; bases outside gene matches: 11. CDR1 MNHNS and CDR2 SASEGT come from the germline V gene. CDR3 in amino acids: CASAKGAILNYGYTF. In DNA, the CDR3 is TGTGCCAGTGCAAAGGGGGCCATACTTAACTATGGCTACACCTTC.

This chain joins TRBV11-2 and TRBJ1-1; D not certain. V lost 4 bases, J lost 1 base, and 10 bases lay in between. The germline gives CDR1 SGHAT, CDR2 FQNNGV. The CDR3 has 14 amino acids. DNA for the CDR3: TGTGCCAGCAGCTCAGGACTTGGGAACACTGAAGCTTTCTTT. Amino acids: CASSSGLGNTEAFF.

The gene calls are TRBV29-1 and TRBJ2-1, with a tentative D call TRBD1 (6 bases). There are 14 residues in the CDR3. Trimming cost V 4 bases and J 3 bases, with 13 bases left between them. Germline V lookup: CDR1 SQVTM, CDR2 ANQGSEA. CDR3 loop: CSVGQGNIYNEQFF. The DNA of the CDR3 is TGCAGCGTTGGTCAGGGGAATATCTACAATGAGCAGTTCTTC.